These 22 T cell receptor beta chains share one sample of origin, sequenced in a study of blood T cell repertoires in COVID-19 (dated by TCRdb to the early 2020s). Library construction relied on the immunoSEQ multiplex PCR assay. Not all clones reach the TCRdb copy of this immuneACCESS table, which keeps in-frame sequences only. Checked studies attribute under half of the gap to unresolved V genes and leave the rest unexplained. Here the sample has about 200,000 clones; about 85% occur a single time. About 0.95% of the sample belongs to the ten largest clones. The sample taken for sequencing was peripheral blood. Receptors originate from a man in his 60s with COVID-19, enrolled during active disease.

The rearrangement links TRBV7-9 to TRBJ2-3; no firm D call. Germline V gene data show CDR1 as SEHNR and CDR2 as FQNEAQ (reference sequence). V dropped 2 bases and J dropped 4 bases, with 4 bases sitting between them. This CDR3 has 12 amino acids. CDR3 coding DNA: TGTGCCAGCAGCTTAATAGCAGATACGCAGTATTTT. This translates into CASSLIADTQYF.

The chain joins TRBV18 to TRBJ2-7, with 11 bases identical to TRBD1. The V gene end was trimmed by 4 bases and the J gene end by 7 bases; junction bases not matched to a gene: 3. This CDR3 has 13 residues. CDR1 KGHSH and CDR2 LQKENI come from the germline V gene. The CDR3 reads CASSRTGGGEQYF. The DNA of the CDR3 is TGTGCCAGCTCACGGACAGGGGGCGGAGAGCAGTACTTC.

This clone was counted at least ten times. The V call is TRBV5-1, the J call TRBJ2-7; 10 nucleotides line up with TRBD2. The germline CDR1 and CDR2 sequences are SGHRS and YFSETQ. J gave up 5 bases and V 4 bases, and 12 bases lay outside the gene matches. The CDR3 consists of 16 residues. The CDR3 coding sequence is TGCGCCAGCAGCACCACTGGGGCTAGCGGGAGCCACGAGCAGTACTTC. It yields the protein CASSTTGASGSHEQYF.

This clone was found once. The chain recombines TRBV16 with TRBJ1-6; D gene uncertain. V shed 4 bases and J shed 1 base, with 11 bases lying between them. This CDR3 contains 16 residues. The germline V gene encodes CDR1 KGHSY and CDR2 FQNENV. CDR3 nucleotide sequence: TGTGCCAGCAGCCTAGAGTACCGGTCCTATAATTCACCCCTCCACTTT. Protein product: CASSLEYRSYNSPLHF.

This clone was observed once. V gene TRBV10-3 combines with J gene TRBJ2-2; TRBD1 agrees at 8 bases. The CDR3 loop spans 14 amino acids. V lost 11 bases and J lost 5; bases outside the gene matches: 10. Germline lookup yields CDR1 ENHRY and CDR2 SYGVKD. CDR3 coding DNA: TGTGCCTCGCTCCAGGGGGCGCATACCGGGGAGCTGTTTTTT. Encoded protein: CASLQGAHTGELFF.

The genes are TRBV5-8 and TRBJ2-5, with a possible D match to TRBD2 (6 bases). The germline V and J ends were trimmed by 4 bases and 5 bases, with 18 bases remaining between them. The germline V gene has CDR1 SGHTS and CDR2 YDEGEE. This CDR3 spans 15 amino acids. The CDR3 bases are TGTGCCAGCAGCCCGGGACCGGGGGAGAGGGAGACCCAGTACTTC. Translated, it gives CASSPGPGERETQYF.

This chain uses TRBV5-1 with TRBJ1-4; no firm D call. The CDR3 sequence is 15 residues long. CDR1 SGHRS and CDR2 YFSETQ come from the germline V gene. The germline V and J ends were trimmed by 2 bases and 2 bases, with 10 bases remaining between them. The CDR3 DNA sequence: TGCGCCAGCAGCTTAGTGGGCCGCACTAATGAAAAACTGTTTTTT. Protein sequence: CASSLVGRTNEKLFF.

The rearrangement links TRBV10-3 to TRBJ1-3; D is possibly TRBD1 (5 bases). V was cut by 4 bases and J by 4 bases, with 17 bases left in between. Germline V gene lookup returns CDR1 ENHRY and CDR2 SYGVKD. CDR3 length: 16 amino acids. As DNA, the CDR3 is TGTGCCATCAGTGCGGGGGGTCGGCTGAACGGAAACACCATATATTTT. This encodes CAISAGGRLNGNTIYF.

The V gene is TRBV29-1, the J gene TRBJ1-3; the D gene is possibly TRBD1 (5 bases). Per germline, CDR1 SQVTM and CDR2 ANQGSEA. Trimming removed 7 bases at V and 0 bases at J, with 13 bases between. The CDR3 is made up of 14 amino acids. CDR3 in DNA: TGCAGCGCTTTGGGGCCCCTCTCTGGAAACACCATATATTTT. Residues: CSALGPLSGNTIYF. Combining the CDR3 with reference TRBV29-1 and TRBJ1-3 gives the whole variable domain SAVISQKPSRDICQRGTSLTIQCQVDSQVTMMFWYRQQPGQSLTLIATANQGSEATYESGFVIDKFPISRPNLTFSTLTVSNMSPEDSSIYLCSALGPLSGNTIYFGEGSWLTVV.

V and J are TRBV6-1 and TRBJ1-4; 10 bases align to TRBD1. This CDR3 has 16 residues. The V segment lost 0 bases and the J segment 5 bases; nucleotides outside the gene matches: 3. CDR1 and CDR2 from the germline V gene are MNHNS and SASEGT. CDR3 nucleotides: TGTGCCAGCAGTGAAGCCCCGGGACAGGGGAATGAAAAACTGTTTTTT. Amino acid sequence: CASSEAPGQGNEKLFF.

The rearrangement joins TRBV28 to TRBJ1-5; D gene uncertain. V was pared by 6 bases and J by 5 bases, with 17 bases between. The germline V gene has CDR1 MDHEN and CDR2 SYDVKM. This CDR3 spans 15 amino acids. The CDR3 coding sequence is TGTGCCAGCAGCAAAGGAGCAACTTTGGATCAGCCCCAGCATTTT. It codes for CASSKGATLDQPQHF.

The V and J genes are TRBV9 and TRBJ1-2, with 10 bases aligning to TRBD1. The CDR3 covers 15 residues. CDR1 is SGDLS, CDR2 YYNGEE, per germline. The V gene end was trimmed by 4 bases and the J gene end by 8 bases; junction bases not matched to a gene: 11. The CDR3 coding sequence is TGTGCCAGCAGCTCTCAGGGGACAGGGGAGCGGGGCTACACCTTC. It yields the protein CASSSQGTGERGYTF.

Here the CDR3 reads CASSQEWRADSYEQYF. DNA of the CDR3: TGTGCCAGCAGCCAAGAGTGGCGGGCCGACTCCTACGAGCAGTACTTC. V usage is TRBV4-2 and J usage is TRBJ2-7, with D perhaps matching TRBD2 (5 bases). V was shortened by 0 bases and J by 0 bases, with 12 bases between the two germline ends. The germline CDR1 and CDR2 sequences are LGHNA and YNFKEQ. This CDR3 has 16 amino acids.

The chain recombines TRBV7-2 with TRBJ2-1; perhaps TRBD1 as D (5 bases). The ends were cut back, 4 bases at V and 7 bases at J, with 14 bases in the middle. The CDR3 has 14 residues. Germline V gene sequence: CDR1 SGHTA, CDR2 FQGNSA. Here the CDR3 DNA reads TGTGCCAGCAGCTGGAGAAGGGGTGTAAATGAGCAGTTCTTC. Its translation is CASSWRRGVNEQFF. Full variable domain (remainder filled in from reference TRBV7-2 and TRBJ2-1): GAGVSQSPSNKVTEKGKDVELRCDPISGHTALYWYRQSLGQGLEFLIYFQGNSAPDKSGLPSDRFSAERTGGSVSTLTIQRTQQEDSAVYLCASSWRRGVNEQFFGPGTRLTVL.

This clone came up once. J is TRBJ2-7 and V is TRBV30; the match to TRBD2 covers 9 bases. The CDR3 covers 17 residues. CDR1 is GTSNPN, CDR2 SVGIG, per germline (reference sequence). V trimming: 3 bases; J trimming: 6 bases; junction bases outside the gene matches: 18. CDR3 sequence (DNA): TGTGCCTGGAGCCAGTGGGTACTAGCGGGCCCCCTGGGCGAGCAGTACTTC. This codes for CAWSQWVLAGPLGEQYF.

The chain employs TRBV4-3 and TRBJ2-2; D possibly corresponds to TRBD1 (5 bases). The germline gives CDR1 LGHNA, CDR2 YSLEER. Trimming shortened V by 0 bases and J by 3 bases, and 11 bases separated the two germline ends. The CDR3 runs 16 residues. DNA of the CDR3: TGCGCCAGCAGCCAAGAAGACGGCAGGGACACCGGGGAGCTGTTTTTT. Amino acid sequence: CASSQEDGRDTGELFF.

To note about this clone: A junction boundary mismatches the germline segment, possibly from a read error. This chain uses TRBV27 with TRBJ2-7, with TRBD2 identical over 11 bases. There are 16 residues in the CDR3. CDR1 MNHEY and CDR2 SMNVEV come from the germline V gene (reference sequence). This CDR3 is CASSLSIAGGTYEQYF. CDR3 nucleotide sequence: TGTGCCAGCAGTCTATCAATAGCGGGAGGGACCTACGAGCAGTACTTC.

The gene calls are TRBV27 and TRBJ2-6; D is ambiguous. The CDR3 totals 17 residues. CDR1 is MNHEY, CDR2 SMNVEV, per germline (reference sequence). V gave up 4 bases and J gave up 1 base, with 14 bases separating them. The CDR3: CASSSSTGRSGANVLTF. For the CDR3, the DNA is TGTGCCAGCAGTTCCTCAACGGGTCGGTCTGGGGCCAACGTCCTGACTTTC.

The chain links TRBV10-3 to TRBJ1-5, with D possibly TRBD1 on 5 matching bases. Germline V lookup: CDR1 ENHRY, CDR2 SYGVKD. Trimming left V 10 bases short and J 1 base short, with 14 bases between. This CDR3 is built from 14 residues. CDR3 protein: CATSREGSNQPQHF. In DNA form, the CDR3 reads TGTGCCACCAGCCGGGAGGGGAGCAATCAGCCCCAGCATTTT.

This clone has a single count. The chain employs TRBV2 and TRBJ1-2, with a weak D call TRBD1 (6 bases). The CDR3 has 13 amino acids. Germline values: CDR1 SNHLY, CDR2 FYNNEI. Between the trimmed V and J ends, which lost 7 bases and 5 bases, there was a span of 14 bases. CDR3 sequence (DNA): TGTGCCAGCAACACAGGGCGGGAGTATGGCTACACCTTC. Amino acids: CASNTGREYGYTF.

A single count supports this clone. The chain recombines TRBV19 with TRBJ1-5, with 7 bases aligning to TRBD1. Germline V lookup: CDR1 LNHDA, CDR2 SQIVND (reference sequence). The CDR3 extends over 13 amino acids. Trimming at V came to 5 bases and at J to 5 bases, leaving 3 bases not matched to a gene. This CDR3 reads CASSPDRDQPQHF. DNA of the CDR3: TGTGCCAGTAGTCCAGACAGGGATCAGCCCCAGCATTTT. Filled out from reference TRBV19 and TRBJ1-5, the complete variable domain reads DGGITQSPKYLFRKEGQNVTLSCEQNLNHDAMYWYRQDPGQGLRLIYYSQIVNDFQKGDIAEGYSVSREKKESFPLTVTSAQKNPTAFYLCASSPDRDQPQHFGDGTRLSIL.

In this sample, this clone turned up once. V is TRBV7-2 and J is TRBJ1-2; 7 positions agree with TRBD1. CDR1 and CDR2 from the germline V gene are SGHTA and FQGNSA. V shed 2 bases and J 4 bases; nucleotides not matched to a gene: 10. The CDR3 has 16 residues. The CDR3 bases are TGTGCCAGCAGCTTATACCGGGCAAGGGACAGCTATGGCTACACCTTC. It is translated as CASSLYRARDSYGYTF.